This T cell receptor (beta chain) was observed in a study of blood T cell repertoires in COVID-19 (dated by TCRdb to 2020 to 2022). A note on the overall study: The collaborator samples originated in the United States, Italy and Spain and spanned the acute and convalescent phases of COVID-19. Where HLA class I and class II types were available, the types were taken from metadata supplied by the sample provider, not from assay-based typing. The prospective study material was composed of cDNA or gDNA derived from T cells, B-cell-depleted T cells, or PBMCs. Deeply sampled blood TCRbeta repertoires from subjects exposed to, actively infected with, or recovered from COVID-19 were included in the dataset. Nearly every sample came with metadata listing a de-identified subject ID, COVID-19 status, age in years and sex. The repertoires were made available in a free public database intended to serve as a resource for research on the immune response to SARS-CoV-2. The samples were drawn from the first 160 participants of the ongoing ImmuneRACE study and from some 1,300 subjects provided by 6 global collaborators. The study at large found these results: Clinical and demographic metadata were provided uncurated, with the amount varying by source and participant.

TCRbeta CDR3 regions were amplified from genomic DNA using the immunoSEQ Assay, a bias-controlled multiplex PCR. In the original analysis: The number of nucleated cells in each sample was estimated from the amplification of reference gene primers within the assay. To quantify the absolute abundance of each unique TCRbeta CDR3 rearrangement, sequence reads were collapsed and filtered. Productive Simpson clonality was computed per sample as the square root of Simpson's diversity index over productive rearrangements. TCRdb obtained this table from immuneACCESS and retained in-frame rearrangements with V and J assigned. These tables miss some clones; where compared with another copy, unresolved V genes account for less than half of the shortfall, and the remainder is unexplained. V and J calls and clone size are given by that table; D and trimming were obtained from the DNA. Across this sample there are roughly 34,000 clones, with 88% seen only once. The leading ten clones occupy more than 20% of the sample.

On this clone itself: This receptor's antigen is unknown. No much larger clone is present one base from it, and per-base qualities are unavailable.

Reading the germline V gene gives CDR1 KGHSH and CDR2 LQKENI. V loses 2 bases at its end and J loses 1 base; junction bases beyond the gene matches: 4. The CDR3 sequence holds 15 residues, the cysteine and phenylalanine included. Left in the record is the CDR3 DNA by itself, 45 bases read in frame from the first base. The collaborating institutions used their own protocols to collect whole blood in K2EDTA tubes. For TCRbeta analysis, collaborators shipped samples as frozen whole blood, isolated PBMCs, or DNA extracted from either of those sample types. Sequenced sample: peripheral blood. This chain joins TRBV18 to TRBJ1-1; a stretch of 7 junction bases matches TRBD1. The receptor comes from a woman of 80 years or more with active or convalescent COVID-19. The DNA reads TGTGCCAGCTCACCATGGGGACAGAAGAACACTGAAGCTTTCTTT. Its protein product is CASSPWGQKNTEAFF.